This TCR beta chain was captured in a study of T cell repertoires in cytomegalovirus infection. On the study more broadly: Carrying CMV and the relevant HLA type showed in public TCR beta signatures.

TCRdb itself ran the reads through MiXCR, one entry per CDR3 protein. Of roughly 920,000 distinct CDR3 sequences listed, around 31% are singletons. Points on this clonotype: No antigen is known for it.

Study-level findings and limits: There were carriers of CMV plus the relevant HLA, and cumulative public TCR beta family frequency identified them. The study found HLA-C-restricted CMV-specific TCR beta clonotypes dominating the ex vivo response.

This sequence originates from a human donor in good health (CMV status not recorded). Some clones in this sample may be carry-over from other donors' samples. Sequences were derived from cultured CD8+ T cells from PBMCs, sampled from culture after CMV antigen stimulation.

The CDR3 loop is CATFRGPGTEAFF. CDR3 DNA: TGTGCCACCTTCAGGGGGCCAGGCACTGAAGCTTTCTTT. The V and J genes are TRBV6-5 and TRBJ1-1; 8 bases agree with TRBD1. The CDR3 sequence is 13 residues long. CDR1 is MNHEY and CDR2 is SVGAGI in the germline V gene. Trimming at V came to 10 bases and at J to 4 bases, leaving 8 bases not matched to a gene.